This T cell receptor beta chain was profiled in a study of blood T cell repertoires in COVID-19. Trimming pared 5 bases from V and 8 bases from J, leaving 15 bases between. The germline CDR1 and CDR2 sequences are MNHEY and SMNVEV (reference sequence). The CDR3 is 14 residues long. Only in-frame clones appear in the TCRdb table, and some are missing; sequencing was by immunoSEQ multiplex PCR. The profile shows 70,000 to 95,000 clones, approximately 85% of them singletons. Sequenced material: peripheral blood. This chain joins TRBV27 and TRBJ1-4, with a possible D match to TRBD1 (5 bases). This receptor was obtained from a human donor in a cohort sampled during active COVID-19. In nucleotides, the CDR3 is TGTGCCAGCAGTAACGAAAGGGAGGGGGAAAAACTGTTTTTT. Translated, it gives CASSNEREGEKLFF.